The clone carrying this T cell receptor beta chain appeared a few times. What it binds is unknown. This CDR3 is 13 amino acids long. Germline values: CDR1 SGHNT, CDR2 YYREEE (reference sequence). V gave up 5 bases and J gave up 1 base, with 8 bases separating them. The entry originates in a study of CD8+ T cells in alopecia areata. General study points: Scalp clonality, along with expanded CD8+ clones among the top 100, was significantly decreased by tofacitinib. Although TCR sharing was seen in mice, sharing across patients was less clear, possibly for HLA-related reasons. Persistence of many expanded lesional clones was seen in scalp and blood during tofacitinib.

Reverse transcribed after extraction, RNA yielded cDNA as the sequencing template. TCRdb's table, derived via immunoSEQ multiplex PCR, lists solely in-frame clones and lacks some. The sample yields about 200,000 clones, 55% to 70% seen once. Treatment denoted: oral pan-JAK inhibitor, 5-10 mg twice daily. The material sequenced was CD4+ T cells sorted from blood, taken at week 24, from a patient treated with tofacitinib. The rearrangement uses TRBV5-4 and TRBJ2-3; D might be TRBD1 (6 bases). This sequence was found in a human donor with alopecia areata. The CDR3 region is CASSYRGTDTQYF. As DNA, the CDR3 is TGTGCCAGCAGTTACAGGGGCACAGATACGCAGTATTTT.